The sequence of this TCR beta chain was determined in a study of blood T cell repertoires in COVID-19. Authors' processing steps: Estimated nucleated cell counts came from reference gene primer amplification. Generated by immunoSEQ multiplex PCR, the TCRdb table keeps only in-frame clones and is missing some. D and trimming were read from the DNA, whereas the V and J calls and clone size are those reported in that table. The sample yields about 380,000 clones, 90% seen once. The sequence was collected from a man younger than 30 with active or convalescent COVID-19. The source material was peripheral blood.

The CDR3 bases are TGCGCCAGCAGCTTGGGGGTGACAGCCTACGAGCAGTACTTC. This encodes CASSLGVTAYEQYF. The V gene is TRBV5-1, the J gene TRBJ2-7, with a possible D match to TRBD1 (5 bases). Per germline, CDR1 SGHRS and CDR2 YFSETQ. The CDR3 has 14 residues. The V end lost 0 bases, the J end lost 2 bases, and 9 bases lay between the germline ends.